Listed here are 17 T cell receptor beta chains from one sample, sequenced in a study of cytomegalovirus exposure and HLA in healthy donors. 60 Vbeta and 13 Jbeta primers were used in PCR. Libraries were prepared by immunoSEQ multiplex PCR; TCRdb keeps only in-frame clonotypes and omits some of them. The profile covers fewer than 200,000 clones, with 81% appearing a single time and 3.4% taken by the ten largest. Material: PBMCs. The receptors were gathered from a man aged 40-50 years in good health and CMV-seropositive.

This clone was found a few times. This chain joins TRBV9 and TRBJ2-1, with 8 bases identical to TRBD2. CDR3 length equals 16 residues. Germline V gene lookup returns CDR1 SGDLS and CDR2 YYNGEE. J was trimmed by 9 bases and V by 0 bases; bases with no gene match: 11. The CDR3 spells CASSVEPTGGPSEQFF. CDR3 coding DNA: TGTGCCAGCAGCGTAGAGCCAACGGGAGGGCCTAGTGAGCAGTTCTTC.

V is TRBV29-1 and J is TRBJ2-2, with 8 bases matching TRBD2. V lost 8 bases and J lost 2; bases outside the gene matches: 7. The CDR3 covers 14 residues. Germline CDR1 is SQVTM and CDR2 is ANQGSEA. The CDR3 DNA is TGCAGCTACCGAACTAGCGGCAACACCGGGGAGCTGTTTTTT. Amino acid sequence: CSYRTSGNTGELFF.

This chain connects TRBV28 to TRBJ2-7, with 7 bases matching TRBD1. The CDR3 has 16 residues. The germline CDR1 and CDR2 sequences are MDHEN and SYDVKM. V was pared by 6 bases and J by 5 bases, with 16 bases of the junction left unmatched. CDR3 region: CASRDSQQGTSDEQYF. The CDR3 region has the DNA TGTGCCAGCAGGGATAGCCAACAGGGGACGAGCGACGAGCAGTACTTC.

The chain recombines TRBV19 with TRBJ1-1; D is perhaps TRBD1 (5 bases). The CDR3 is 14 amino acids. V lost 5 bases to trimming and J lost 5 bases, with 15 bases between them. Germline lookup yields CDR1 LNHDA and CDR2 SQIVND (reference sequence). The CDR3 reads CASSRGGLATEAFF. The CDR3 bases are TGTGCCAGTAGTCGGGGGGGTTTGGCTACTGAAGCTTTCTTT.

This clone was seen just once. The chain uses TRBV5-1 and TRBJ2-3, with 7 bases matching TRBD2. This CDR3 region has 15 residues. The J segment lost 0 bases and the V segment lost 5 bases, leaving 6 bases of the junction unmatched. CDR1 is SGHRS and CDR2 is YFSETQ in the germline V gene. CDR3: CASRLAPTSTDTQYF. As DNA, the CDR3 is TGCGCCAGCAGACTAGCGCCCACTAGCACAGATACGCAGTATTTT.

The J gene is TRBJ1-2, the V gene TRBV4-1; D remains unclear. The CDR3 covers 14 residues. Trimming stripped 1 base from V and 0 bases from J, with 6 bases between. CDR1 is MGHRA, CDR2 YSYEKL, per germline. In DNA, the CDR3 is TGCGCCAGCAGCCAAGTAGCAGCTAACTATGGCTACACCTTC. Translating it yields CASSQVAANYGYTF.

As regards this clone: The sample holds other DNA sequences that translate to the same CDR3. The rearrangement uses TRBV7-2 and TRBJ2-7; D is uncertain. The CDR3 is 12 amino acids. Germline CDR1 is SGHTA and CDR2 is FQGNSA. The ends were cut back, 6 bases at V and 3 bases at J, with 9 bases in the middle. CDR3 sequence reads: CASSLSSYEQYF. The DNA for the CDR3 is TGTGCCAGCAGTTTGAGTAGCTACGAGCAGTACTTC.

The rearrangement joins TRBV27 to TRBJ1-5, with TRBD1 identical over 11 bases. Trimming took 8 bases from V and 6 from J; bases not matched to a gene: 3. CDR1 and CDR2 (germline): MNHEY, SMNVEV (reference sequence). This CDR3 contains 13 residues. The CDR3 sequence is CASLDRGRQPQHF. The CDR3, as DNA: TGTGCCAGCTTGGACAGGGGGCGTCAGCCCCAGCATTTT.

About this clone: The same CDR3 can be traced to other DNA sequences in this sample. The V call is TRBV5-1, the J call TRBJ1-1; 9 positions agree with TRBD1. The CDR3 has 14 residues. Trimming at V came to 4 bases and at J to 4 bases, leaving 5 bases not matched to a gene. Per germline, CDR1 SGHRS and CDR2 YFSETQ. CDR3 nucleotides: TGCGCCAGCAGCCCAGGACAGGGGAGCACTGAAGCTTTCTTT. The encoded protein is CASSPGQGSTEAFF.

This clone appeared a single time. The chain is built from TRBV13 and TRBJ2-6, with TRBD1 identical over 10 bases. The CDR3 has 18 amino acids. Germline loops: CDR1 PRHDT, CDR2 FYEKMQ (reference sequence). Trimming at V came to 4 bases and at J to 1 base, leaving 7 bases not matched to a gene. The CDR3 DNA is TGTGCCAGCAGCTATCGGACAGGGGGGTGGTCTGGGGCCAACGTCCTGACTTTC. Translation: CASSYRTGGWSGANVLTF.

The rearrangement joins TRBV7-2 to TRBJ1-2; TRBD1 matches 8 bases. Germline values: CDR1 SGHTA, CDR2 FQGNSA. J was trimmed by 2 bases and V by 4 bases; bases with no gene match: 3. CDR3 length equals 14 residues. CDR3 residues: CASSSNRGNYGYTF. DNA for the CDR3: TGTGCCAGCAGCTCAAACAGGGGGAACTATGGCTACACCTTC.

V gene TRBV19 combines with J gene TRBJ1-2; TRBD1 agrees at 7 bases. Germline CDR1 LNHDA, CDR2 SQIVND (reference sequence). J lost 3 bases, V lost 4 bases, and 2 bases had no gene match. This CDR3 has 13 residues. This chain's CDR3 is CASSTTGDYGYTF. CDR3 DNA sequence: TGTGCCAGTAGTACCACAGGGGACTATGGCTACACCTTC.

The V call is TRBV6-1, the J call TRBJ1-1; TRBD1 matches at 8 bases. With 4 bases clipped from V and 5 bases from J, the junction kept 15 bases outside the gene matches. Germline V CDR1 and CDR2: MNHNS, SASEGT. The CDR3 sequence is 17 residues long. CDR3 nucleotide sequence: TGTGCCAGCAGTGCCCTCCTGGGACAGGCGCTCTTGACTGAAGCTTTCTTT. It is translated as CASSALLGQALLTEAFF.

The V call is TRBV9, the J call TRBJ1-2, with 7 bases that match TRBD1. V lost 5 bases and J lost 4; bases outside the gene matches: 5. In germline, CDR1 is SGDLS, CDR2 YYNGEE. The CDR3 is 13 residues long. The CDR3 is CASSKGQIYGYTF. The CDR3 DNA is TGTGCCAGCAGTAAGGGACAGATCTATGGCTACACCTTC.

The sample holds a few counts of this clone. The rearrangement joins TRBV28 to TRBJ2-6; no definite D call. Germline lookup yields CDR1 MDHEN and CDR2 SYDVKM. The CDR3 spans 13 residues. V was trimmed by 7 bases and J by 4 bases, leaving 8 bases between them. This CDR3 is CASTVPGANVLTF. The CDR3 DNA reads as TGTGCCAGCACCGTCCCCGGGGCCAACGTCCTGACTTTC.

The CDR3 DNA reads as TGTGCCAGTAGCGTGGGCAGGGTGAGCCAGCCCCAGCATTTT. It encodes CASSVGRVSQPQHF. This sequence joins TRBV19 and TRBJ1-5; TRBD1 might be the D (5 bases). CDR3 length: 14 residues. Germline CDR1 and CDR2: LNHDA and SQIVND (reference sequence). V lost 6 bases to trimming and J lost 7 bases, with 16 bases between them.

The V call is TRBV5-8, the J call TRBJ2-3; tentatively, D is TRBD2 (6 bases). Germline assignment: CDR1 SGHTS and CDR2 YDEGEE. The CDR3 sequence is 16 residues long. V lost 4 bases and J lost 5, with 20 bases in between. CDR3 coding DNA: TGTGCCAGCAGCCCGGGACTGAATATCGAGATAGATACGCAGTATTTT. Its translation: CASSPGLNIEIDTQYF. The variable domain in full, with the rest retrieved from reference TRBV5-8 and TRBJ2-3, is EAGVTQSPTHLIKTRGQQATLRCSPISGHTSVYWYQQALGLGLQFLLWYDEGEERNRGNFPPRFSGRQFPNYSSELNVNALELEDSALYLCASSPGLNIEIDTQYFGPGTRLTVL.